These 24 T cell receptor beta chains were sequenced from one sample in a study of response to subunit inactivated influenza vaccine. TCRdb re-analysed the RT-PCR reads in MiXCR, keeping a single row per CDR3 protein. Here the sample spans roughly 670,000 distinct CDR3 sequences, 14% being singletons. The specimen comprised PBMCs from blood, sampled around 14 days before vaccination. The receptors stem from a man aged 50-59 years who received an inactivated influenza vaccine.

This clonotype was seen only a few times. The V and J genes are TRBV12-3 or TRBV12-4 and TRBJ1-4; D is unclear. This CDR3 comprises 12 residues. V was clipped by 5 bases and J by 7 bases, with 8 bases between them. The CDR3 region has the DNA TGTGCCAGCAGTGACCTCAGTGAAAAACTGTTTTTT. The encoded protein is CASSDLSEKLFF.

This clonotype came up a few times. The chain joins TRBV7-9 to TRBJ2-5, with D possibly TRBD2 on 6 matching bases. Per the germline V gene, CDR1 is SEHNR and CDR2 is FQNEAQ (reference sequence). Deletions cut 1 base from V and 5 bases from J, with 14 bases between. The CDR3 has 15 amino acids. CDR3 sequence (DNA): TGTGCCAGCAGCTTAGGGGGGGTCGTGATTGAGACCCAGTACTTC. Residues: CASSLGGVVIETQYF.

This clonotype occurred a few times. Here the CDR3 DNA reads TGCAGTGCTTCCCCTCTAACTAGCGGGAGGAGCCATGAGCAGTTCTTC. As protein: CSASPLTSGRSHEQFF. The gene calls are TRBV20-1 and TRBJ2-1, with 12 bases that match TRBD2. With V trimmed by 5 bases and J by 8 bases, 13 bases remained unmatched. The CDR3 consists of 16 residues. Germline-derived CDR1 and CDR2 are DFQATT and SNEGSKA (reference sequence).

There are a few counts of this clonotype. This sequence joins TRBV5-1 and TRBJ2-1, with a tentative D call TRBD1 (6 bases). This CDR3 has 14 residues. Trimming removed 4 bases from V and 5 bases from J, with 13 bases in between. Germline CDR1 reads SGHRS; CDR2 reads YFSETQ. In nucleotides, the CDR3 is TGCGCCAGCAGCACTGGGGGCGCGGACAATGAGCAGTTCTTC. This translates into CASSTGGADNEQFF.

J is TRBJ1-2 and V is TRBV10-3, with D maybe TRBD1 (6 bases). Trimming stripped 11 bases from V and 3 bases from J, with 16 bases between. The CDR3 spans 13 residues. Germline V gives CDR1 ENHRY, CDR2 SYGVKD. CDR3 in DNA: TGTGCCGCCCGCCGGACAGAGGACTATGGCTACACCTTC. Protein product: CAARRTEDYGYTF.

The sample holds many counts of this clonotype. V usage is TRBV5-6 and J usage is TRBJ2-1; no clear D gene. The germline V gene encodes CDR1 SGHDT and CDR2 YYEEEE. The V and J ends lost 0 bases and 2 bases respectively, with 6 bases between them. The CDR3 length is 14 residues. Here the CDR3 reads CASSLDGPYNEQFF. CDR3 sequence (DNA): TGTGCCAGCAGCTTGGACGGGCCCTACAATGAGCAGTTCTTC.

This clonotype has just a few counts. This rearrangement joins TRBV29-1 to TRBJ2-1; D is undetermined. Trimming took off 7 bases at V and 4 bases at J, with 11 bases between the two ends. CDR3 length: 12 amino acids. From germline, CDR1 is SQVTM and CDR2 ANQGSEA. The CDR3, as DNA: TGCAGCGCCAAAGTCGGGTACAATGAGCAGTTCTTC. Its translation is CSAKVGYNEQFF.

This clonotype has just a few counts. The genes are TRBV9 and TRBJ2-3; 7 positions agree with TRBD1. This CDR3 is built from 15 residues. The junction had 4 bases not matched to a gene; V was cut back by 3 bases and J by 0 bases. Germline CDR1 and CDR2: SGDLS and YYNGEE. The CDR3 DNA sequence: TGTGCCAGCAGCGGGGGACAGACTAGCACAGATACGCAGTATTTT. Amino acid sequence: CASSGGQTSTDTQYF.

The genes are TRBV29-1 and TRBJ2-1, with D uncertain. The CDR3 is 10 residues long. Germline values: CDR1 SQVTM, CDR2 ANQGSEA. The V gene lost 3 bases and the J gene lost 8 bases, with 5 bases spanning the gap. DNA for the CDR3: TGCAGCGTTGACGGAGATGAGCAGTTCTTC. Residues: CSVDGDEQFF.

V gene TRBV4-3 combines with J gene TRBJ2-1; TRBD2 matches at 8 bases. Germline trimming cut 0 bases from V and 6 bases from J; bases unmatched to any gene: 7. The CDR3 has 16 amino acids. Per germline, CDR1 LGHNA and CDR2 YSLEER. The CDR3 DNA reads TGCGCCAGCAGCCAAGATTCCCTAGCGGGCCGCAATGAGCAGTTCTTC. Protein: CASSQDSLAGRNEQFF.

This clonotype has a single count. The chain's CDR3 is CASSPQTSGIETQYF. The CDR3 DNA follows: TGTGCCAGCAGCCCCCAGACTAGCGGGATTGAGACCCAGTACTTC. The chain employs TRBV3-1 and TRBJ2-5; TRBD2 agrees at 11 bases. This CDR3 spans 15 amino acids. The ends lost 4 bases at V and 5 bases at J; junction bases unmatched: 6. Germline CDR1 LGHDT, CDR2 YNNKEL (reference sequence).

The sample holds many counts of this clonotype. The gene calls are TRBV15 and TRBJ2-3, with D hard to call. CDR1 and CDR2 (germline): LNHNV, YYDKDF (reference sequence). CDR3 length equals 14 residues. Trimming pared 0 bases from V and 4 bases from J, leaving 8 bases between. CDR3 amino acids: CATSREGEADTQYF. The CDR3 region has the DNA TGTGCCACCAGCAGAGAGGGTGAAGCAGATACGCAGTATTTT.

The gene calls are TRBV18 and TRBJ2-1; D is unresolved. This CDR3 has 14 amino acids. V shed 5 bases and J shed 4 bases, with 12 bases lying between them. The germline V gene encodes CDR1 KGHSH and CDR2 LQKENI. The CDR3 bases are TGTGCCAGCTCAAGCTGGGGTTGGTACAATGAGCAGTTCTTC. The encoded protein is CASSSWGWYNEQFF.

This clonotype came up a few times. The chain joins TRBV2 to TRBJ2-7; D could derive from TRBD1 or TRBD2 (5 bases each). Germline CDR1 and CDR2: SNHLY and FYNNEI. The germline V and J ends were trimmed by 3 bases and 0 bases, with 18 bases remaining between them. This CDR3 has 17 residues. CDR3 sequence (DNA): TGTGCCAGCAGTGATATTTGGGTGGGGGTTTACTCCTACGAGCAGTACTTC. Its translation: CASSDIWVGVYSYEQYF.

This clonotype appeared many times. The chain is built from TRBV12-3 or TRBV12-4 and TRBJ2-1, with D unclear. Trimming took off 6 bases at V and 8 bases at J, with 8 bases between the two ends. CDR3 size: 11 residues. The CDR3 is CASSLFDEQFF. CDR3 nucleotides: TGTGCCAGCAGCTTATTTGATGAGCAGTTCTTC.

This clonotype was seen more than once but under ten times. V gene TRBV29-1 combines with J gene TRBJ2-5; a possible D gene is TRBD2 (5 bases). This CDR3 comprises 16 residues. The germline gives CDR1 SQVTM, CDR2 ANQGSEA. V was clipped by 0 bases and J by 0 bases, with 14 bases between them. Here the CDR3 DNA reads TGCAGCGTTGAAGATGTTCCTAGCTATTACCAAGAGACCCAGTACTTC. Its protein is CSVEDVPSYYQETQYF. Full variable domain (remainder filled in from reference TRBV29-1 and TRBJ2-5): SAVISQKPSRDICQRGTSLTIQCQVDSQVTMMFWYRQQPGQSLTLIATANQGSEATYESGFVIDKFPISRPNLTFSTLTVSNMSPEDSSIYLCSVEDVPSYYQETQYFGPGTRLLVL.

The V and J genes are TRBV21-1 and TRBJ1-2; TRBD1, the D gene given by the table, was not confirmed from the DNA. TRBV21-1 has pseudogene status. The CDR3 length is 14 residues. The CDR3: CATILLQGARGYTF. The CDR3 nucleotides are TGTGCCACCATCCTCCTACAGGGGGCCCGTGGCTACACCTTC.

This clonotype was seen once. The rearrangement uses TRBV5-1 and TRBJ2-3, with 9 bases aligning to TRBD1. The CDR3 totals 17 residues. The V gene end was trimmed by 7 bases and the J gene end by 3 bases; junction bases not matched to a gene: 15. Germline loops: CDR1 SGHRS, CDR2 YFSETQ. CDR3 sequence reads: CASDPGTGTIRTDTQYF. The CDR3 nucleotides read TGCGCCAGCGACCCCGGGACAGGGACCATTAGAACAGATACGCAGTATTTT.

This clonotype was seen only a few times. V and J are TRBV28 and TRBJ1-2, with 7 positions matching TRBD1. CDR3 size: 15 residues. V trimming: 6 bases; J trimming: 0 bases; junction bases outside the gene matches: 7. Germline CDR1 MDHEN, CDR2 SYDVKM. The CDR3 bases are TGTGCCAGCAGAAGACCCGGGACAGCTAACTATGGCTACACCTTC. It is translated as CASRRPGTANYGYTF.

This clonotype has a count of ten or more. The CDR3 sequence is CASSKEVGTGANVLTF. For the CDR3, the DNA is TGTGCCAGCAGTAAGGAGGTTGGGACTGGGGCCAACGTCCTGACTTTC. This sequence joins TRBV6-1 and TRBJ2-6; weak D call: TRBD2 (5 bases). The germline CDR1 and CDR2 sequences are MNHNS and SASEGT. CDR3 length equals 16 residues. V lost 5 bases and J lost 2, with 13 bases in between.

This clonotype has a handful of counts. This sequence joins TRBV6-1 and TRBJ1-1; D remains ambiguous. The CDR3 totals 14 residues. Trimming removed 6 bases from V and 4 bases from J, with 15 bases in between. Germline lookup yields CDR1 MNHNS and CDR2 SASEGT. The CDR3 nucleotides are TGTGCCAGCAGCCAGACAACCTTGGGCACTGAAGCTTTCTTT. It yields the protein CASSQTTLGTEAFF.

This clonotype was counted only a few times. The rearrangement links TRBV7-6 to TRBJ2-2, with D tentatively TRBD1 (5 bases). V lost 5 bases and J lost 0, with 13 bases in between. The CDR3 totals 16 residues. Germline CDR1 and CDR2: SGHVS and FNYEAQ. The CDR3 region has the DNA TGTGCCAGCAGCCCTCTGACAGACCCGAACACCGGGGAGCTGTTTTTT. Protein: CASSPLTDPNTGELFF.

This rearrangement joins TRBV4-3 to TRBJ2-7; 10 bases agree with TRBD2. Germline-derived CDR1 and CDR2 are LGHNA and YSLEER. With V trimmed by 1 base and J by 7 bases, 10 bases remained unmatched. The CDR3 is 16 amino acids. CDR3 residues: CASSQGLAGEYGEQYF. The CDR3 coding sequence is TGCGCCAGCAGCCAAGGGCTAGCGGGAGAATATGGTGAGCAGTACTTC.

This rearrangement joins TRBV4-1 to TRBJ2-7; 9 positions match TRBD2. CDR3 length equals 19 residues. V gave up 0 bases and J gave up 3 bases; unmatched junction bases: 15. Germline V gene lookup returns CDR1 MGHRA and CDR2 YSYEKL. CDR3 nucleotides: TGCGCCAGCAGCCAAGAACATCAAGATGGGGCAGCGGGAGGCTACGAGCAGTACTTC. Protein product: CASSQEHQDGAAGGYEQYF.